This is a list of T cell receptor beta chains from one sample in a study of cytotoxic CD8 clonotypes in ibrutinib-treated CLL. The table came from immunoSEQ multiplex PCR; TCRdb's copy has only in-frame clones and leaves some out. The sample includes around 91,000 clones, just over 85% of them seen just once. Material: PBMCs, obtained before ibrutinib treatment. Source of these receptors: a human donor with chronic lymphocytic leukemia. The CDR3 runs from the conserved cysteine through the conserved F or W. Fields, in order: J gene, V gene, D gene, clone size, CDR3 DNA, CDR3 protein. A D gene is named only where the DNA matches it firmly. The size field is filled for only some rows; it gives once, few, many or a size class.

J gene: TRBJ2-2; V gene: TRBV7-2; D gene: TRBD2; clone size: .; CDR3 DNA: TGTGCCAGCAGCATAGCACCGGGACTAGCGGGAGTGGACACCGGGGAGCTGTTTTTT; CDR3 protein: CASSIAPGLAGVDTGELFF
J gene: TRBJ1-5; V gene: TRBV27; D gene: .; clone size: .; CDR3 DNA: TGTGCCAGCAGTCGCTTACAGGGCCCCAATCAGCCCCAGCATTTT; CDR3 protein: CASSRLQGPNQPQHF
J gene: TRBJ2-7; V gene: TRBV4-2; D gene: .; clone size: .; CDR3 DNA: TGTGCCAGCAGCACCTCTTGGACAGGGACTACTTACGAGCAGTACTTC; CDR3 protein: CASSTSWTGTTYEQYF
J gene: TRBJ2-5; V gene: TRBV5-4; D gene: .; clone size: .; CDR3 DNA: TGTGCCAGCAGCTTGGCCAGGGGCCTTCAAGAGACCCAGTACTTC; CDR3 protein: CASSLARGLQETQYF
J gene: TRBJ2-5; V gene: TRBV19; D gene: .; clone size: .; CDR3 DNA: TGTGCCAGTAGTATAGGGCGGGGCGAGACCCAGTACTTC; CDR3 protein: CASSIGRGETQYF
J gene: TRBJ2-1; V gene: TRBV27; D gene: TRBD2; clone size: .; CDR3 DNA: TGTGCCAGCAGCGTGGCGGGAGGGAATGATGAGCAGTTCTTC; CDR3 protein: CASSVAGGNDEQFF
J gene: TRBJ2-7; V gene: TRBV13; D gene: TRBD1; clone size: once; CDR3 DNA: TGTGCCAGCAGCTCATCGCAGGGGGCCTACGAGCAGTACTTC; CDR3 protein: CASSSSQGAYEQYF
J gene: TRBJ1-5; V gene: TRBV7-9; D gene: .; clone size: .; CDR3 DNA: TGTGCCAGCAGCACGACAGGCAATAGCAATCAGCCCCAGCATTTT; CDR3 protein: CASSTTGNSNQPQHF
J gene: TRBJ1-1; V gene: TRBV19; D gene: TRBD1; clone size: .; CDR3 DNA: TGTGCCAGTAGTATCTCAGGGGGCCGGTTCACTGAAGCTTTCTTT; CDR3 protein: CASSISGGRFTEAFF
J gene: TRBJ1-1; V gene: TRBV7-8; D gene: .; clone size: .; CDR3 DNA: TGTGCCAGCAGCCAAGGGAGGGGAAACACTGAAGCTTTCTTT; CDR3 protein: CASSQGRGNTEAFF
J gene: TRBJ2-3; V gene: TRBV5-1; D gene: .; clone size: .; CDR3 DNA: TGCGCCAGCAGCTTCGAGGGGGTGGGCACAGATACGCAGTATTTT; CDR3 protein: CASSFEGVGTDTQYF
J gene: TRBJ1-1; V gene: TRBV5-1; D gene: .; clone size: .; CDR3 DNA: TGCGCCAGCAGCTTGGGGTGGGGGAACACTGAAGCTTTCTTT; CDR3 protein: CASSLGWGNTEAFF
J gene: TRBJ1-2; V gene: TRBV6-1; D gene: TRBD1; clone size: few; CDR3 DNA: TGTGCCAGCAGTTCCGGGACAGGGATACCCTATGGCTACACCTTC; CDR3 protein: CASSSGTGIPYGYTF
J gene: TRBJ2-2; V gene: TRBV5-1; D gene: .; clone size: once; CDR3 DNA: TGCGCCAGCAGCTTGGCCGCAGGGAAACCCACCGGGGAGCTGTTTTTT; CDR3 protein: CASSLAAGKPTGELFF
J gene: TRBJ2-7; V gene: TRBV15; D gene: .; clone size: .; CDR3 DNA: TGTGCCACCAGCAGAGCGAGAGTTGCGGAGCAGTACTTC; CDR3 protein: CATSRARVAEQYF
J gene: TRBJ1-2; V gene: TRBV28; D gene: TRBD1; clone size: .; CDR3 DNA: TGTGCCAGTAGGACCACACGGCTAGGACAGGGAAGTTATGGCTACACCTTC; CDR3 protein: CASRTTRLGQGSYGYTF
J gene: TRBJ2-1; V gene: TRBV7-3; D gene: .; clone size: .; CDR3 DNA: TGTGCCAGCAGCCCCCCCGGGACCCTAAAGTACAATGAGCAGTTCTTC; CDR3 protein: CASSPPGTLKYNEQFF
J gene: TRBJ2-7; V gene: TRBV5-4; D gene: TRBD2; clone size: few; CDR3 DNA: TGTGCCAGCAGCATCCGACTAGCGGGAGGGCGTAACTACGAGCAGTACTTC; CDR3 protein: CASSIRLAGGRNYEQYF
J gene: TRBJ2-6; V gene: TRBV2; D gene: TRBD1; clone size: .; CDR3 DNA: TGTGCCAGCAGAGAACAACCGGGACAGGGGGCCTCTGGGGCCAACGTCCTGACTTTC; CDR3 protein: CASREQPGQGASGANVLTF
J gene: TRBJ1-5; V gene: TRBV19; D gene: .; clone size: .; CDR3 DNA: TGTGCCAGTAGTATAGTTGAGCAGCCCCAGCATTTT; CDR3 protein: CASSIVEQPQHF
J gene: TRBJ2-5; V gene: TRBV11-2; D gene: .; clone size: once; CDR3 DNA: TGTGCCACCCCCCCGGACAGACAAGAGACCCAGTACTTC; CDR3 protein: CATPPDRQETQYF
J gene: TRBJ1-2; V gene: TRBV6-5; D gene: .; clone size: .; CDR3 DNA: TGTGCCAGCAGTTACGGCGCCGGCGTTAAGAACTATGGCTACACCTTC; CDR3 protein: CASSYGAGVKNYGYTF
J gene: TRBJ2-2; V gene: TRBV25-1; D gene: .; clone size: .; CDR3 DNA: TGTGCCAGCAGTGAAGGAGGGTCCGGGGAGCTGTTTTTT; CDR3 protein: CASSEGGSGELFF
J gene: TRBJ2-7; V gene: TRBV11-1; D gene: TRBD2; clone size: .; CDR3 DNA: TGTGCCAGCAGCTTAGCACGACTAGCGGGAGATTACGAGCAGTACTTC; CDR3 protein: CASSLARLAGDYEQYF
J gene: TRBJ1-2; V gene: TRBV11-2; D gene: .; clone size: .; CDR3 DNA: TGTGCCAGCAGCTTAAATAACGGACACTCTACCTTC; CDR3 protein: CASSLNNGHSTF
J gene: TRBJ1-3; V gene: TRBV30; D gene: .; clone size: .; CDR3 DNA: TGTGCCTGGAGTGTCTGGCAGGGTAGCCACACCATATATTTT; CDR3 protein: CAWSVWQGSHTIYF
J gene: TRBJ2-2; V gene: TRBV7-7; D gene: .; clone size: .; CDR3 DNA: TGTGCCAGCAGCCCCCAAGGACAACTCAAGGGGGGCGGGGAGCTGTTTTTT; CDR3 protein: CASSPQGQLKGGGELFF
J gene: TRBJ1-5; V gene: TRBV21-1; D gene: .; clone size: once; CDR3 DNA: TGTGCCAGCAGCATATCACTTAGCAATCAGCCCCAGCATTTT; CDR3 protein: CASSISLSNQPQHF
J gene: TRBJ1-5; V gene: TRBV18; D gene: .; clone size: once; CDR3 DNA: TGTGCCAGCTCACCCGATCAGGGGTTCAATCAGCCCCAGCATTTT; CDR3 protein: CASSPDQGFNQPQHF
J gene: TRBJ2-7; V gene: TRBV7-6; D gene: TRBD1; clone size: .; CDR3 DNA: TGTGCCAGCAGCTTAAATCTATTACAGGGGGCAAAAGAGCAGTACTTC; CDR3 protein: CASSLNLLQGAKEQYF
J gene: TRBJ2-3; V gene: TRBV6-1; D gene: .; clone size: .; CDR3 DNA: TGTGCCAGCAGTATACAGGGTTCAGATACGCAGTATTTT; CDR3 protein: CASSIQGSDTQYF
J gene: TRBJ2-1; V gene: TRBV11-1; D gene: TRBD2; clone size: .; CDR3 DNA: TGTGCCAGCAGGGTAGCGGGAGGGGATGGCGAGCAGTTCTTC; CDR3 protein: CASRVAGGDGEQFF
J gene: TRBJ1-1; V gene: TRBV27; D gene: .; clone size: .; CDR3 DNA: TGTGCCAGCACCCCCCTCACCGGGGGTCGGACTGAAGCTTTCTTT; CDR3 protein: CASTPLTGGRTEAFF
J gene: TRBJ1-4; V gene: TRBV11-2; D gene: TRBD1; clone size: few; CDR3 DNA: TGTGCCAGCAGCATACAGGGGTTGGGTAATGAAAAACTGTTTTTT; CDR3 protein: CASSIQGLGNEKLFF
J gene: TRBJ2-7; V gene: TRBV6-6; D gene: TRBD1; clone size: .; CDR3 DNA: TGTGCCACTAGGGACAGGCAATACGAGCAGTACTTC; CDR3 protein: CATRDRQYEQYF
J gene: TRBJ1-2; V gene: TRBV11-3; D gene: .; clone size: .; CDR3 DNA: TGTGCCAGCAGCTTAGGCGGAGGCAGGGACCCTGCTCACTATGGCTACACCTTC; CDR3 protein: CASSLGGGRDPAHYGYTF
J gene: TRBJ1-1; V gene: TRBV5-1; D gene: .; clone size: .; CDR3 DNA: TGCGCCAGCAGCTTGGTGTTTAGGCGGGGGAGCACTGAAGCTTTCTTT; CDR3 protein: CASSLVFRRGSTEAFF